The 32 T cell receptor beta chains reported below all come from one sample, sequenced in a study of Ad26.COV2.S vaccination and SARS-CoV-2 variants. The protocol was immunoSEQ multiplex PCR, while the TCRdb copy is restricted to in-frame clones and leaves out a portion. The table lists roughly 380,000 clones, 70% to 90% of them singletons. The treatment was: 15 to 20 received Ad26.COV2.S at low or high dose, single or two shots; a few received placebo; per-sample allocation not given. Samples analyzed were those drawn on day 63 after the first vaccine or placebo injection. Source: peripheral blood, taken in a trial of Ad26.COV2.S vaccine versus placebo. These receptors were taken from a person aged 18 to 59 who received the Ad26.COV2.S COVID-19 vaccine or a placebo.

This clone has only one observation. One end of the junction fails to match germline, which may point to a read error. Other DNA sequences in this specimen translate into the identical CDR3. The J gene is TRBJ2-7, the V gene TRBV15; TRBD1 aligns across 9 bases. This CDR3 is built from 13 residues. CDR1 LNHNV and CDR2 YYDKDF come from the germline V gene (reference sequence). The CDR3 region is CATLTGGGHEQYF. CDR3 coding DNA: TGCGCCACATTGACAGGGGGGGGCCACGAGCAGTACTTC.

The rearrangement links TRBV10-2 to TRBJ2-1; tentatively, D is TRBD1 or TRBD2 (7 bases each). The CDR3 runs to 12 residues. Trimming left V 7 bases short and J 10 bases short, with 14 bases between. Germline lookup yields CDR1 WSHSY and CDR2 SAAADI. The DNA for the CDR3 is TGCGCCAGCACCAGGGGGGGACAGGAGCAGTTCTTC. Translated: CASTRGGQEQFF.

The gene calls are TRBV30 and TRBJ1-5, with D unclear. CDR3 length: 13 residues. Per the germline V gene, CDR1 is GTSNPN and CDR2 is SVGIG (reference sequence). V shed 5 bases and J shed 3 bases, with 11 bases lying between them. This chain's CDR3 is CAWEDGPNQPQHF. The CDR3 nucleotides are TGTGCCTGGGAGGACGGACCCAATCAGCCCCAGCATTTT.

This clone was recorded once. V gene TRBV12-2 combines with J gene TRBJ1-6. TRBV12-2 corresponds to a pseudogene. The CDR3 loop spans 16 amino acids. The CDR3 protein is CASRLVWGSYNSPLHF. As DNA, the CDR3 is TGTGCAAGTCGCTTAGTGTGGGGCTCCTATAATTCACCCCTCCACTTT.

The genes are TRBV5-1 and TRBJ1-5; 7 nucleotides match TRBD1. Per the germline V gene, CDR1 is SGHRS and CDR2 is YFSETQ. CDR3 length: 14 amino acids. V gave up 5 bases and J gave up 11 bases; unmatched junction bases: 13. CDR3 region: CASSPGPGGFSQHF. CDR3 nucleotide sequence: TGCGCCAGCAGTCCCGGACCAGGGGGATTTTCCCAGCATTTT.

This rearrangement joins TRBV7-2 to TRBJ2-1; weak D call: TRBD2 (5 bases). Germline loops: CDR1 SGHTA, CDR2 FQGNSA. Deletions cut 5 bases from V and 3 bases from J, with 14 bases between. The CDR3 spans 15 residues. The DNA for the CDR3 is TGTGCCAGCAGCCACCGGACTGGATTCTACAATGAGCAGTTCTTC. Residues: CASSHRTGFYNEQFF.

The gene calls are TRBV10-3 and TRBJ2-7, with TRBD2 as a possible D gene (5 bases). This CDR3 spans 16 amino acids. From germline, CDR1 is ENHRY and CDR2 SYGVKD. V lost 2 bases to trimming and J lost 0 bases, with 14 bases between them. CDR3 in DNA: TGTGCCATCAGTGAGCCAAAAACTAGTCGCTCCTACGAGCAGTACTTC. Translated, it gives CAISEPKTSRSYEQYF.

This clone was counted only a few times. The chain has TRBV4-2 and TRBJ2-5; D not resolved. The CDR3 covers 15 residues. CDR1 LGHNA and CDR2 YNFKEQ come from the germline V gene. V was trimmed by 2 bases and J by 0 bases, leaving 10 bases between them. The CDR3 region has the DNA TGTGCCAGCAGCCAAACACTACCGAACCAAGAGACCCAGTACTTC. It is translated as CASSQTLPNQETQYF.

The chain combines TRBV27 with TRBJ2-3; TRBD2 matches 8 bases. CDR3 size: 12 residues. CDR1 and CDR2 from the germline V gene are MNHEY and SMNVEV (reference sequence). The ends lost 8 bases at V and 4 bases at J; junction bases unmatched: 2. The DNA for the CDR3 is TGTGCCAGCCTCGGGGGGGCAGATACGCAGTATTTT. It encodes CASLGGADTQYF.

The gene calls are TRBV25-1 and TRBJ2-1; D is possibly TRBD2 (5 bases). CDR3 length equals 16 residues. The V gene's germline CDR1 is MGHDK and CDR2 SYGVNS. V lost 5 bases and J 5 bases, leaving 19 bases between the germline ends. The CDR3 DNA sequence: TGTGCCAGCAGTCCTCCAATCGGAGCGGCCCACAATGAGCAGTTCTTC. This gives the protein CASSPPIGAAHNEQFF.

The chain uses TRBV19 and TRBJ2-1, with 9 bases aligning to TRBD1. Germline CDR1 LNHDA, CDR2 SQIVND (reference sequence). V lost 5 bases and J lost 4; bases outside the gene matches: 3. The CDR3 sequence is 14 residues long. This CDR3 reads CASSRGQGYNEQFF. The CDR3 bases are TGTGCCAGTAGTCGGGGACAGGGATACAATGAGCAGTTCTTC. Using reference TRBV19 and TRBJ2-1 for the parts outside the CDR3, the full variable domain is DGGITQSPKYLFRKEGQNVTLSCEQNLNHDAMYWYRQDPGQGLRLIYYSQIVNDFQKGDIAEGYSVSREKKESFPLTVTSAQKNPTAFYLCASSRGQGYNEQFFGPGTRLTVL.

The chain couples TRBV27 to TRBJ2-2, with 10 nucleotides matching TRBD2. This CDR3 region has 14 residues. V lost 6 bases to trimming and J lost 8 bases; unmatched junction nucleotides: 6. Germline CDR1 and CDR2: MNHEY and SMNVEV (reference sequence). The CDR3 protein is CASRASGGRGELFF. The CDR3 coding sequence is TGTGCCAGCAGGGCTAGCGGGGGAAGGGGGGAGCTGTTTTTT.

The V call is TRBV5-6, the J call TRBJ1-2; D not resolved. This CDR3 region has 16 residues. With 4 bases removed from V and 2 bases from J, the gap between germline ends came to 18 bases. The germline V gene encodes CDR1 SGHDT and CDR2 YYEEEE. CDR3 region: CASSPQSKVQNYGYTF. The CDR3 bases are TGTGCCAGCAGCCCACAATCAAAGGTACAAAACTATGGCTACACCTTC.

The count of this clone is one. This chain connects TRBV29-1 to TRBJ2-1; TRBD1 is a possible D gene (5 bases). There are 13 residues in the CDR3. CDR1 and CDR2 from the germline V gene are SQVTM and ANQGSEA. The germline V and J ends were trimmed by 3 bases and 4 bases, with 10 bases remaining between them. CDR3 nucleotides: TGCAGCGTTGAGGACCGACAGTACAATGAGCAGTTCTTC. It yields the protein CSVEDRQYNEQFF.

This clone has only one observation. The V call is TRBV9, the J call TRBJ2-1; 12 positions agree with TRBD2. CDR1 and CDR2 from the germline V gene are SGDLS and YYNGEE. V was pared by 3 bases and J by 3 bases, with 10 bases of the junction left unmatched. This CDR3 has 18 amino acids. The CDR3 region is CASSETPSGGADYNEQFF. Written as DNA, the CDR3 is TGTGCCAGCAGCGAAACCCCTAGCGGGGGGGCCGACTACAATGAGCAGTTCTTC.

The V call is TRBV11-3, the J call TRBJ2-7; 11 positions agree with TRBD2. Germline CDR1 and CDR2: SGHNT and YENEEA. This CDR3 is built from 15 residues. V lost 5 bases to trimming and J lost 2 bases; unmatched junction nucleotides: 5. CDR3 nucleotides: TGTGCCAGCAGCGTGACTAGCGGGGCACCCTACGAGCAGTACTTC. Amino acids: CASSVTSGAPYEQYF.

The chain carries TRBV14 and TRBJ2-5; 8 bases are shared with TRBD1. CDR3 length: 16 amino acids. With 4 bases clipped from V and 1 base from J, the junction kept 8 bases outside the gene matches. In germline, CDR1 is SGHDN, CDR2 FVKESK. CDR3 DNA: TGTGCCAGCAGCCGGGACGACAGGGGAGTCCAAGAGACCCAGTACTTC. As protein: CASSRDDRGVQETQYF. Based on the CDR3 plus reference TRBV14 and TRBJ2-5, the full variable domain is EAGVTQFPSHSVIEKGQTVTLRCDPISGHDNLYWYRRVMGKEIKFLLHFVKESKQDESGMPNNRFLAERTGGTYSTLKVQPAELEDSGVYFCASSRDDRGVQETQYFGPGTRLLVL.

The V and J genes are TRBV7-8 and TRBJ2-6; D possibly corresponds to TRBD1 (6 bases). Per the germline V gene, CDR1 is SGHVS and CDR2 is FQNEAQ. This CDR3 comprises 19 residues. V lost 3 bases, J lost 2 bases, and 20 bases lay in between. CDR3 in DNA: TGTGCCAGCAGCTTGTACCTAGTGGCAGGGGAAGCTGGGGCCAACGTCCTGACTTTC. It is translated as CASSLYLVAGEAGANVLTF.

The rearrangement links TRBV5-1 to TRBJ2-3; TRBD1 agrees at 8 bases. This CDR3 region has 17 residues. The junction had 8 bases not matched to a gene; V was cut back by 0 bases and J by 2 bases. The germline V gene has CDR1 SGHRS and CDR2 YFSETQ. The CDR3 nucleotides are TGCGCCAGCAGCTTGGGGGACAGGCTTCCCCCCACAGATACGCAGTATTTT. Translating it yields CASSLGDRLPPTDTQYF.

This sequence joins TRBV11-3 and TRBJ2-7; D gene ambiguous. Germline CDR1 reads SGHNT; CDR2 reads YENEEA. The CDR3 covers 14 residues. The germline V and J ends were trimmed by 0 bases and 2 bases, with 8 bases remaining between them. Written as DNA, the CDR3 is TGTGCCAGCAGCTTAGATACAGAGACCTACGAGCAGTACTTC. Translation gives CASSLDTETYEQYF.

The rearrangement links TRBV7-9 to TRBJ2-7; the D gene is possibly TRBD2 (6 bases). CDR1 SEHNR and CDR2 FQNEAQ come from the germline V gene (reference sequence). V dropped 5 bases and J dropped 1 base, with 9 bases sitting between them. The CDR3 runs to 13 residues. The chain's CDR3 is CASSRDSSYEQYF. Here the CDR3 DNA reads TGTGCCAGCAGCCGGGACTCGTCCTACGAGCAGTACTTC.

The chain employs TRBV19 and TRBJ1-2, with no clear D. V lost 3 bases and J lost 8, with 19 bases in between. Germline V gives CDR1 LNHDA, CDR2 SQIVND (reference sequence). The CDR3 extends over 15 amino acids. The CDR3 DNA is TGTGCCAGTAGTATTGGCGGCCAGCTAGCAAGGGGCTACACCTTC. It is translated as CASSIGGQLARGYTF.

This sequence joins TRBV24-1 and TRBJ1-5, with D unclear. The CDR3 loop spans 12 amino acids. Deletions cut 4 bases from V and 3 bases from J, with 3 bases between. Germline assignment: CDR1 KGHDR and CDR2 SFDVKD. The CDR3 loop is CATSDPNQPQHF. CDR3 bases: TGTGCCACCAGTGACCCCAATCAGCCCCAGCATTTT.

The chain couples TRBV30 to TRBJ1-3; D possibly corresponds to TRBD1 (5 bases). The V end lost 4 bases, the J end lost 0 bases, and 13 bases lay between the germline ends. This CDR3 is 15 amino acids long. Germline V lookup: CDR1 GTSNPN, CDR2 SVGIG (reference sequence). DNA of the CDR3: TGTGCCTGGAACTCGGGGGTTTTCTCTGGAAACACCATATATTTT. Amino acids: CAWNSGVFSGNTIYF. Looking up the rest from reference TRBV30 and TRBJ1-3 gives the full variable domain: SQTIHQWPATLVQPVGSPLSLECTVEGTSNPNLYWYRQAAGRGLQLLFYSVGIGQISSEVPQNLSASRPQDRQFILSSKKLLLSDSGFYLCAWNSGVFSGNTIYFGEGSWLTVV.

J is TRBJ1-4 and V is TRBV9, with 9 bases identical to TRBD1. The CDR3 is 14 amino acids. Germline V gene data show CDR1 as SGDLS and CDR2 as YYNGEE. J gave up 7 bases and V 3 bases, and 4 bases lay outside the gene matches. CDR3 in amino acids: CASSAGQGFEKLFF. The CDR3 region has the DNA TGTGCCAGCAGCGCAGGACAGGGGTTTGAAAAACTGTTTTTT.

The J gene is TRBJ1-5, the V gene TRBV19, with a possible D match to TRBD1 (5 bases). Deletions cut 5 bases from V and 0 bases from J, with 11 bases between. CDR1 LNHDA and CDR2 SQIVND come from the germline V gene (reference sequence). The CDR3 runs to 15 residues. In DNA, the CDR3 is TGTGCCAGTAGTCTCCGGGGCGGTAGCAATCAGCCCCAGCATTTT. Translation gives CASSLRGGSNQPQHF.

This chain links TRBV29-1 with TRBJ2-1; 8 bases are a match to TRBD2. V was pared by 7 bases and J by 4 bases, with 6 bases of the junction left unmatched. This CDR3 contains 13 residues. Germline V CDR1 and CDR2: SQVTM, ANQGSEA. CDR3: CSGGTRLYNEQFF. As DNA, the CDR3 is TGCAGCGGCGGGACTAGATTATACAATGAGCAGTTCTTC.

The gene calls are TRBV9 and TRBJ2-1, with 13 bases identical to TRBD2. Germline CDR1 reads SGDLS; CDR2 reads YYNGEE. The CDR3 runs to 15 residues. Unmatched junction bases numbered 5, after V lost 4 bases and J lost 7 bases. DNA for the CDR3: TGTGCCAGCAGCTTACTAGCGGGGGGGCGGAATGAGCAGTTCTTC. This gives the protein CASSLLAGGRNEQFF.

This clone has just one count. V and J are TRBV6-2 or TRBV6-3 and TRBJ1-5; D gene uncertain. The germline CDR1 and CDR2 sequences are MNHEY and SVGEGT. This CDR3 contains 14 residues. The V end was cut by 0 bases, the J end by 4 bases, with 7 bases between. The CDR3 DNA is TGTGCCAGCAGTTACTCGGTAACAAATCAGCCCCAGCATTTT. Protein: CASSYSVTNQPQHF.

This clone was recorded a few times. The genes are TRBV29-1 and TRBJ2-2; TRBD1 might be the D (5 bases). From germline, CDR1 is SQVTM and CDR2 ANQGSEA. Trimming shortened V by 8 bases and J by 2 bases, and 9 bases separated the two germline ends. The CDR3 sequence is 12 residues long. In nucleotides, the CDR3 is TGCAGCCTCAGGGATAACACCGGGGAGCTGTTTTTT. As protein: CSLRDNTGELFF.

The J gene is TRBJ2-1, the V gene TRBV5-4; D tentatively fits TRBD1 or TRBD2 (6 bases each). The V gene's germline CDR1 is SGHNT and CDR2 YYREEE (reference sequence). The CDR3 has 17 amino acids. Trimming took off 0 bases at V and 3 bases at J, with 16 bases between the two ends. The CDR3 loop reads CASSLVGRGQDYNEQFF. For the CDR3, the DNA is TGTGCCAGCAGCTTGGTGGGTCGGGGGCAAGACTACAATGAGCAGTTCTTC. The full variable domain, in which reference TRBV5-4 and TRBJ2-1 provide the parts outside the CDR3, is ETGVTQSPTHLIKTRGQQVTLRCSSQSGHNTVSWYQQALGQGPQFIFQYYREEENGRGNFPPRFSGLQFPNYSSELNVNALELDDSALYLCASSLVGRGQDYNEQFFGPGTRLTVL.

V and J are TRBV5-5 and TRBJ2-1; D is uncertain. Trimming removed 6 bases from V and 2 bases from J, with 18 bases in between. The CDR3 covers 16 residues. Germline loops: CDR1 SGHKS, CDR2 YYEKEE (reference sequence). The CDR3 coding sequence is TGTGCCAGCACATCCCTCTTAGCTCAGACCTACAATGAGCAGTTCTTC. It codes for CASTSLLAQTYNEQFF.